Each of the 8 T cell receptor beta chains below was sequenced from the same sample in a study of T cell repertoires in cytomegalovirus infection. MiXCR was run by TCRdb on the reads, yielding one entry per CDR3 protein. The table shows some 680,000 distinct CDR3 sequences, with 35% occurring only once. Sequencing used PBMCs. The receptors here all came from a human donor in good health (CMV status not recorded). Some clones in this sample may be carry-over from other donors' samples.

V is TRBV18 and J is TRBJ2-2, with D unclear. Germline V CDR1 and CDR2: KGHSH, LQKENI. The CDR3 spans 16 residues. The V gene lost 3 bases and the J gene lost 6 bases, with 17 bases spanning the gap. CDR3 nucleotide sequence: TGTGCCAGCTCACCGTGGGATACATGGCGCGCCGGGGAGCTGTTTTTT. Translating it yields CASSPWDTWRAGELFF.

This rearrangement joins TRBV18 to TRBJ2-5, with a weak D call TRBD1 (6 bases). Germline CDR1 and CDR2: KGHSH and LQKENI. V was trimmed by 4 bases and J by 2 bases, leaving 14 bases between them. The CDR3 is made up of 15 amino acids. CDR3: CASSRTHGQQETQYF. The CDR3 nucleotides read TGTGCCAGCTCACGCACTCACGGACAGCAAGAGACCCAGTACTTC.

CDR3 in DNA: TGTGCCAGTAGTATGGCGAACAGGGGGATCTATGGCTACACCTTC. Its protein product is CASSMANRGIYGYTF. The chain uses TRBV19 and TRBJ1-2; 8 nucleotides align to TRBD1. Germline V gives CDR1 LNHDA, CDR2 SQIVND (reference sequence). The CDR3 has 15 residues. Trimming took 3 bases from V and 4 from J; bases not matched to a gene: 7.

This clonotype appeared many times. The chain combines TRBV19 with TRBJ2-1, with 9 bases fitting TRBD1. The J segment lost 4 bases and the V segment lost 7 bases, leaving 5 bases of the junction unmatched. The CDR3 has 14 amino acids. CDR1 is LNHDA, CDR2 SQIVND, per germline (reference sequence). CDR3 DNA sequence: TGTGCCAGTAAAATCGGGACAGGGTACAATGAGCAGTTCTTC. Translation gives CASKIGTGYNEQFF.

The gene calls are TRBV12-3 or TRBV12-4 and TRBJ2-3; 15 positions agree with TRBD2. The CDR3 covers 17 residues. V dropped 5 bases and J dropped 2; count of bases not matched to a gene: 5. DNA of the CDR3: TGTGCCAGCAGTCCCGGGACTAGCGGGAGGACCACAGATACGCAGTATTTT. Its translation is CASSPGTSGRTTDTQYF.

The V and J genes are TRBV28 and TRBJ2-7; D is uncertain. The CDR3 contains 13 residues. The germline V gene encodes CDR1 MDHEN and CDR2 SYDVKM. V was shortened by 6 bases and J by 4 bases, with 13 bases between the two germline ends. This chain's CDR3 is CASREPSKYEQYF. The CDR3 nucleotides are TGTGCCAGCAGGGAACCCTCGAAGTACGAGCAGTACTTC.

This clonotype was seen only a few times. This chain joins TRBV28 and TRBJ2-7; the match to TRBD1 covers 9 bases. The trim removed 5 bases at V and 3 bases at J, leaving 20 bases unmatched. The CDR3 runs 19 residues. Germline CDR1 reads MDHEN; CDR2 reads SYDVKM. CDR3 coding DNA: TGTGCCAGCAGTCGTTTAGCCACCGTCGTCGGGACAGGGTTCTACGAGCAGTACTTC. Translated: CASSRLATVVGTGFYEQYF.

The chain combines TRBV2 with TRBJ2-1; 11 nucleotides align to TRBD2. Germline V gene lookup returns CDR1 SNHLY and CDR2 FYNNEI. The trim removed 2 bases at V and 7 bases at J, leaving 4 bases unmatched. This CDR3 contains 15 residues. The CDR3 here is CASSELAGGTNEQFF. The CDR3 DNA reads TGTGCCAGCAGTGAACTAGCGGGGGGTACGAATGAGCAGTTCTTC.